These T cell receptor beta chains were read from a single sample in a study of blood T cell repertoires in COVID-19. Libraries were prepared by immunoSEQ multiplex PCR; TCRdb keeps only in-frame clonotypes and omits some of them. The sample consists of under 75,000 clones, 80% to 85% of them appearing once. Sample: peripheral blood. These receptors came from a man aged 55 to 69 with COVID-19, enrolled during active disease. CDR3s include the opening cysteine and the closing phenylalanine or tryptophan. The D gene is left open where the match is weak. Size is stated for part of the rows, as once, few or many counts, or as a class when the clone is expanded.

TRBD2 | TRBJ2-3 | NA | TRBV23-1 | CASSHSGLVPASRTRTDTQYF | TGCGCCAGCAGTCATTCCGGACTAGTCCCGGCCTCCCGGACCCGCACAGATACGCAGTATTTT
NA | TRBJ1-1 | few | TRBV2 | CASRSRGENTEAFF | TGTGCCAGCAGGTCCAGGGGAGAGAACACTGAAGCTTTCTTT
NA | TRBJ1-4 | NA | TRBV7-9 | CASRPNSRDLGEKLFF | TGTGCCAGCAGACCCAATTCCAGGGATTTAGGGGAAAAACTGTTTTTT
TRBD1 | TRBJ1-1 | NA | TRBV3-1/TRBV3-2 | CASSLTGMGQGTEAFF | TGTGCCAGCAGCCTGACTGGGATGGGACAGGGAACTGAAGCTTTCTTT
NA | TRBJ1-5 | NA | TRBV14 | CASSRDTNQPQHF | TGTGCCAGCAGCCGGGACACCAATCAGCCCCAGCATTTT
TRBD2 | TRBJ2-3 | NA | TRBV13 | CASRSLRSLREFKDTQYF | TGTGCCAGCAGATCCCTCCGCTCCCTGCGGGAGTTTAAAGATACGCAGTATTTT
TRBD2 | TRBJ2-3 | NA | TRBV19 | CASSIQGLVPDTQYF | TGTGCCAGTAGTATACAAGGACTAGTCCCGGATACGCAGTATTTT
NA | TRBJ2-3 | NA | TRBV7-9 | CASSGGHSTDTQYF | TGTGCCAGCTCGGGGGGCCACTCTACAGATACGCAGTATTTT
TRBD2 | TRBJ2-7 | NA | TRBV5-1 | CASSGGLAGVYEQYF | TGCGCCAGCAGCGGCGGACTAGCGGGAGTCTACGAGCAGTACTTC
TRBD1 | TRBJ1-6 | NA | TRBV7-2 | CASSPTGRNSPLHF | TGTGCCAGCAGCCCGACAGGGAGAAATTCACCCCTCCACTTT
NA | TRBJ1-5 | NA | TRBV14 | CASSQAINQPQHF | TGTGCCAGCAGCCAAGCTATTAATCAGCCCCAGCATTTT
NA | TRBJ2-7 | NA | TRBV6-6 | CASSYYETQDEQYF | TGTGCCAGCAGTTACTACGAGACTCAAGACGAGCAGTACTTC
NA | TRBJ1-4 | NA | TRBV28 | CASSLSQGGEKLFF | TGTGCCAGCAGTTTAAGCCAGGGAGGGGAAAAACTGTTTTTT